The clone carrying this T cell receptor beta chain appeared a few times. The run depth of the assay was deep. Sequencing used immunoSEQ multiplex PCR; TCRdb keeps in-frame clones, though not all of them. The sample lists 950,000 to 1,200,000 clones; 60% to 85% were seen once. These data belong to a study of shared clonotypes between healthy human individuals. Across the study: CD4 naive cells filled three plates per donor, CD4 memory three, CD8 naive two and CD8 memory one.

The CDR3 is 14 residues long. Germline lookup yields CDR1 SGDLS and CDR2 YYNGEE. V shed 0 bases and J shed 0 bases, with 5 bases lying between them. The specimen sequenced was memory CD4+ T cells from PBMCs. Subset denoted: CD45RA-negative fraction. The receptor's source is a man aged 18 to 30 in good health. Some clones in this sample may be carry-over from other donors' samples. The V call is TRBV9, the J call TRBJ2-3; D unresolved. The CDR3 DNA reads TGTGCCAGCAGCGTAGATGCTAGCACAGATACGCAGTATTTT. Protein: CASSVDASTDTQYF.